Below are 24 T cell receptor beta chains sequenced from a single sample in a study of OX40 agonist ivuxolimab in advanced cancers. Assay used: immunoSEQ multiplex PCR; TCRdb lists only in-frame clones, some missing. The sample includes some 34,000 clones, approximately 84% of them seen just once. This material consisted of CD4+ or CD8+ T cells sorted from blood, taken in a trial of the OX40 agonist ivuxolimab. The receptors derive from an adult with an advanced solid tumor such as melanoma, head and neck, liver or kidney cancer.

The chain uses TRBV19 and TRBJ1-1; 9 bases are shared with TRBD1. The CDR3 is 15 residues long. From germline, CDR1 is LNHDA and CDR2 SQIVND (reference sequence). V trimming: 8 bases; J trimming: 4 bases; junction bases outside the gene matches: 11. In nucleotides, the CDR3 is TGTGCCAGTTCTTATAGGGACAGGGTGGGCACTGAAGCTTTCTTT. It yields the protein CASSYRDRVGTEAFF.

This chain links TRBV5-4 with TRBJ1-1, with D hard to call. V lost 1 base and J lost 11, with 12 bases in between. CDR1 is SGHNT and CDR2 is YYREEE in the germline V gene (reference sequence). The CDR3 is 12 amino acids. The CDR3, as DNA: TGTGCCAGCAGCTTGTCAGGAAAAGAGGCTTTCTTT. Translated, it gives CASSLSGKEAFF.

The V and J genes are TRBV9 and TRBJ1-6; D uncertain. In germline, CDR1 is SGDLS, CDR2 YYNGEE. This CDR3 contains 15 residues. Between the trimmed V and J ends, which lost 0 bases and 6 bases, there was a span of 10 bases. The CDR3 DNA follows: TGTGCCAGCAGCGTAGCCGGAAATGGTAATTCACCCCTCCACTTT. Its translation is CASSVAGNGNSPLHF.

This clone was recorded once. This rearrangement joins TRBV7-3 to TRBJ2-1; possibly TRBD2 for D (5 bases). With 0 bases removed from V and 5 bases from J, the gap between germline ends came to 5 bases. The CDR3 has 13 residues. CDR1 and CDR2 from the germline V gene are SGHTA and FQGTGA. The CDR3 sequence is CASSLTGDNEQFF. CDR3 DNA: TGTGCCAGCAGCTTAACCGGGGACAATGAGCAGTTCTTC. The full variable domain, with the rest looked up from reference TRBV7-3 and TRBJ2-1, is GAGVSQTPSNKVTEKGKYVELRCDPISGHTALYWYRQSLGQGPEFLIYFQGTGAADDSGLPNDRFFAVRPEGSVSTLKIQRTERGDSAVYLCASSLTGDNEQFFGPGTRLTVL.

This clone was seen a handful of times. The chain combines TRBV2 with TRBJ2-7; D is unclear. Trimming took off 3 bases at V and 0 bases at J, with 12 bases between the two ends. Germline V gene lookup returns CDR1 SNHLY and CDR2 FYNNEI. The CDR3 length is 15 residues. CDR3 protein: CASSDPQLDSYEQYF. CDR3 nucleotides: TGTGCCAGCAGTGACCCCCAGCTGGACTCCTACGAGCAGTACTTC.

The CDR3 protein is CASSGQPNYGYTF. As DNA, the CDR3 is TGTGCCAGCAGTGGACAGCCGAACTATGGCTACACCTTC. The chain couples TRBV2 to TRBJ1-2; tentative D call: TRBD1 (5 bases). The V end was cut by 4 bases, the J end by 2 bases, with 8 bases between. This CDR3 has 13 amino acids. The germline V gene encodes CDR1 SNHLY and CDR2 FYNNEI. The complete variable domain, with remaining parts taken from reference TRBV2 and TRBJ1-2, reads EPEVTQTPSHQVTQMGQEVILRCVPISNHLYFYWYRQILGQKVEFLVSFYNNEISEKSEIFDDQFSVERPDGSNFTLKIRSTKLEDSAMYFCASSGQPNYGYTFGSGTRLTVV.

The chain is built from TRBV27 and TRBJ2-7; TRBD2 aligns across 10 bases. Germline V CDR1 and CDR2: MNHEY, SMNVEV (reference sequence). This CDR3 is 15 amino acids long. Trimming removed 5 bases from V and 1 base from J; junction bases left unmatched: 5. CDR3 sequence (DNA): TGTGCCAGCAGTATTGTAGCGGGAGGTTCCTACGAGCAGTACTTC. It translates to CASSIVAGGSYEQYF.

The rearrangement uses TRBV4-3 and TRBJ1-1; D is undetermined. CDR3 length equals 16 residues. Germline values: CDR1 LGHNA, CDR2 YSLEER. Deletions cut 1 base from V and 0 bases from J, with 12 bases between. DNA for the CDR3: TGCGCCAGCAGCCAAGGTCTTGCTGTAATGAACACTGAAGCTTTCTTT. Translating it yields CASSQGLAVMNTEAFF.

This chain connects TRBV19 to TRBJ1-2; D is perhaps TRBD1 (5 bases). Germline V gives CDR1 LNHDA, CDR2 SQIVND (reference sequence). This CDR3 has 14 amino acids. V was clipped by 6 bases and J by 0 bases, with 11 bases between them. CDR3 nucleotides: TGTGCCAGTAGCCCGGGACTCACTAACTATGGCTACACCTTC. Protein product: CASSPGLTNYGYTF.

In its sample, this clone is medium-sized. The chain uses TRBV10-2 and TRBJ2-1; D is unclear. V was shortened by 10 bases and J by 7 bases, with 8 bases between the two germline ends. The CDR3 length is 10 residues. Germline loops: CDR1 WSHSY, CDR2 SAAADI. The CDR3 DNA reads TGCGCCACCATGTTGAATGAGCAGTTCTTC. It yields the protein CATMLNEQFF.

The V gene is TRBV12-2, the J gene TRBJ1-2; the listed D gene, TRBD1, was not tested against the DNA. TRBV12-2 is flagged as a pseudogene. This CDR3 is 15 amino acids long. CDR3 coding DNA: TGTGCAAGTCGCTTATTGGGACAGACTAACTATGGCTACACCTTC. Translating it yields CASRLLGQTNYGYTF.

This chain uses TRBV5-1 with TRBJ2-7, with D possibly TRBD1 on 6 matching bases. The CDR3 runs 15 residues. Trimming left V 0 bases short and J 3 bases short, with 13 bases between. CDR1 SGHRS and CDR2 YFSETQ come from the germline V gene. Here the CDR3 reads CASSLEQGTNYEQYF. The CDR3 region has the DNA TGCGCCAGCAGCTTGGAGCAGGGGACCAACTACGAGCAGTACTTC.

CDR3 amino acids: CASSESGAGGNEQFF. For the CDR3, the DNA is TGTGCCAGCAGCGAGAGCGGGGCAGGAGGGAATGAGCAGTTCTTC. This chain connects TRBV9 to TRBJ2-1; 7 positions match TRBD2. This CDR3 is built from 15 residues. With V trimmed by 3 bases and J by 7 bases, 10 bases remained unmatched. CDR1 and CDR2 (germline): SGDLS, YYNGEE.

This chain joins TRBV10-3 and TRBJ2-7; 9 bases map to TRBD1. Trimming removed 3 bases from V and 5 bases from J; junction bases left unmatched: 5. CDR3 size: 14 residues. Germline CDR1 is ENHRY and CDR2 is SYGVKD. This CDR3 is CAISDVGQGHEQYF. For the CDR3, the DNA is TGTGCCATCAGTGATGTAGGACAGGGGCACGAGCAGTACTTC.

This clone was found once. This sequence joins TRBV4-1 and TRBJ2-7; 9 bases are shared with TRBD2. This CDR3 comprises 19 residues. V was pared by 0 bases and J by 0 bases, with 12 bases of the junction left unmatched. Per germline, CDR1 MGHRA and CDR2 YSYEKL. The CDR3 DNA reads as TGCGCCAGCAGCCAAGATAGCGGGACTAGCTTCCCCGGCTCCTACGAGCAGTACTTC. It encodes CASSQDSGTSFPGSYEQYF.

This clone was seen a single time. This chain connects TRBV28 to TRBJ1-5; D is unclear. This CDR3 spans 16 amino acids. Germline lookup yields CDR1 MDHEN and CDR2 SYDVKM. With 3 bases removed from V and 0 bases from J, the gap between germline ends came to 12 bases. This CDR3 is CASSFGGRYSNQPQHF. DNA for the CDR3: TGTGCCAGCAGTTTCGGTGGACGGTATAGCAATCAGCCCCAGCATTTT.

The rearrangement joins TRBV4-1 to TRBJ2-5; the match to TRBD1 covers 7 bases. The CDR3 has 17 amino acids. The trim removed 4 bases at V and 5 bases at J, leaving 16 bases unmatched. Germline V lookup: CDR1 MGHRA, CDR2 YSYEKL. The CDR3 nucleotides read TGCGCCAGCAGCCCGACCCTAGACCGACAGGGCGGCGAGACCCAGTACTTC. It specifies CASSPTLDRQGGETQYF.

The J gene is TRBJ2-7, the V gene TRBV28, with 7 nucleotides matching TRBD2. V shed 4 bases and J 6 bases; nucleotides not matched to a gene: 12. Germline CDR1 and CDR2: MDHEN and SYDVKM. This CDR3 has 15 residues. The CDR3 sequence: CASSSRVAGVGEQYF. The CDR3, as DNA: TGTGCCAGCAGTTCCCGGGTAGCGGGTGTGGGCGAGCAGTACTTC.

The V and J genes are TRBV28 and TRBJ2-3; 8 bases are a match to TRBD2. Germline assignment: CDR1 MDHEN and CDR2 SYDVKM. The CDR3 is 15 amino acids. V lost 8 bases, J lost 8 bases, and 15 bases stayed unmatched. Written as DNA, the CDR3 is TGTGCCAGCGGCCAACAGACGGGAGGGCCGCGTACGCAGTATTTT. Its translation is CASGQQTGGPRTQYF.

The V gene is TRBV13, the J gene TRBJ2-1; no reliable D call. The CDR3 consists of 12 residues. Germline V gene sequence: CDR1 PRHDT, CDR2 FYEKMQ (reference sequence). Deletions cut 4 bases from V and 5 bases from J, with 6 bases between. CDR3 coding DNA: TGTGCCAGCAGCTCTCAGAACAATGAGCAGTTCTTC. Translating it yields CASSSQNNEQFF.

Only one count was recorded for this clone. This chain uses TRBV7-9 with TRBJ2-1, with D possibly being TRBD2 (5 bases). The V gene's germline CDR1 is SEHNR and CDR2 FQNEAQ (reference sequence). The V end was cut by 7 bases, the J end by 10 bases, with 14 bases between. The CDR3 is 12 amino acids. DNA of the CDR3: TGTGCCAGCACCGACCGAGGGCCCGAGCAGTTCTTC. It codes for CASTDRGPEQFF.

This chain connects TRBV27 to TRBJ2-7; D gene ambiguous. Between the trimmed V and J ends, which lost 5 bases and 1 base, there was a span of 12 bases. The CDR3 loop spans 14 amino acids. The germline V gene has CDR1 MNHEY and CDR2 SMNVEV (reference sequence). The CDR3 loop is CASSPAASSYEQYF. CDR3 nucleotide sequence: TGTGCCAGCAGTCCGGCGGCCAGTTCCTACGAGCAGTACTTC.

The gene calls are TRBV4-3 and TRBJ2-2, with 10 bases aligning to TRBD2. The germline CDR1 and CDR2 sequences are LGHNA and YSLEER. The CDR3 has 18 amino acids. With V trimmed by 1 base and J by 4 bases, 9 bases remained unmatched. The CDR3 protein is CASSQGPLAGASTGELFF. The CDR3 DNA sequence: TGCGCCAGCAGCCAAGGGCCCCTAGCGGGAGCGAGCACCGGGGAGCTGTTTTTT.

The table lists this clone with a few counts. The chain is built from TRBV2 and TRBJ2-3; D might be TRBD2 (6 bases). The germline V gene has CDR1 SNHLY and CDR2 FYNNEI. Trimming cost V 7 bases and J 6 bases, with 23 bases left between them. There are 16 residues in the CDR3. CDR3 residues: CASIPPPGGRHDTQYF. As DNA, the CDR3 is TGTGCCAGCATTCCACCCCCGGGTGGGAGGCACGATACGCAGTATTTT.